These 25 T cell receptor beta chains were sequenced from one sample in a study of CD8+ T cells in alopecia areata. Extraction of RNA preceded its reverse transcription into cDNA, which served as the sequencing template. Assay used: immunoSEQ multiplex PCR; TCRdb lists only in-frame clones, some missing. The table has about 180,000 clones, about 66% seen once. The sample was CD8+ T cells sorted from blood, taken at week 0. These receptors were obtained from a human donor with alopecia areata.

The chain employs TRBV13 and TRBJ1-4; D remains ambiguous. Trimming left V 8 bases short and J 8 bases short, with 15 bases between. Per germline, CDR1 PRHDT and CDR2 FYEKMQ (reference sequence). CDR3 length: 13 residues. CDR3 loop: CASSGAPEEKLFF. The CDR3 DNA reads as TGTGCCAGCTCCGGCGCCCCAGAGGAAAAACTGTTTTTT.

The chain combines TRBV7-9 with TRBJ1-1; D not resolved. Germline V lookup: CDR1 SEHNR, CDR2 FQNEAQ (reference sequence). V dropped 4 bases and J dropped 3 bases, with 15 bases sitting between them. There are 15 residues in the CDR3. CDR3 sequence: CASSSSVGRDTEAFF. The CDR3 region has the DNA TGTGCCAGCAGCTCATCGGTCGGGCGGGACACTGAAGCTTTCTTT.

The gene calls are TRBV4-1 and TRBJ2-5; D gene ambiguous. The CDR3 runs 15 residues. Germline values: CDR1 MGHRA, CDR2 YSYEKL. The V and J ends lost 4 bases and 5 bases respectively, with 17 bases between them. The CDR3 region is CASSRGGVGMETQYF. The CDR3 nucleotides are TGCGCCAGCAGCCGTGGTGGGGTTGGGATGGAGACCCAGTACTTC.

This clone showed up just a few times. CDR3 region: CASSPLGTQYF. CDR3 nucleotide sequence: TGTGCCAGCAGCCCCCTTGGGACCCAGTACTTC. V usage is TRBV28 and J usage is TRBJ2-5; the D is unclear. Germline V CDR1 and CDR2: MDHEN, SYDVKM. Trimming took off 6 bases at V and 7 bases at J, with 9 bases between the two ends. This CDR3 is 11 amino acids long.

The J gene is TRBJ1-2, the V gene TRBV30; weak D call: TRBD1 (6 bases). Trimming shortened V by 3 bases and J by 2 bases, and 10 bases separated the two germline ends. Per germline, CDR1 GTSNPN and CDR2 SVGIG (reference sequence). The CDR3 is 13 residues long. DNA for the CDR3: TGTGCCTGGAGGGGGACACCAAACTATGGCTACACCTTC. This translates into CAWRGTPNYGYTF.

This clone has more than one count but fewer than ten. The chain is built from TRBV7-9 and TRBJ2-2; D is uncertain. There are 14 residues in the CDR3. Germline V gene lookup returns CDR1 SEHNR and CDR2 FQNEAQ (reference sequence). V was trimmed by 11 bases and J by 2 bases, leaving 15 bases between them. The CDR3 sequence is CAGISADNTGELFF. CDR3 in DNA: TGTGCCGGCATTTCGGCAGATAACACCGGGGAGCTGTTTTTT.

This chain joins TRBV5-1 and TRBJ1-1, with D uncertain. Trimming removed 0 bases from V and 1 base from J, with 7 bases in between. The CDR3 is made up of 14 amino acids. Germline V gene lookup returns CDR1 SGHRS and CDR2 YFSETQ. CDR3 sequence (DNA): TGCGCCAGCAGCTTGGGAGGACCGAACACTGAAGCTTTCTTT. Encoded protein: CASSLGGPNTEAFF.

The CDR3 DNA is TGTGCCTGGAATTCCGGGACTAGGCCCTACGAGCAGTACTTC. Translation gives CAWNSGTRPYEQYF. The chain recombines TRBV30 with TRBJ2-7, with 8 bases matching TRBD2. The CDR3 runs 14 residues. CDR1 is GTSNPN, CDR2 SVGIG, per germline (reference sequence). Trimming at V came to 4 bases and at J to 2 bases, leaving 7 bases not matched to a gene. Variable domain in full (rest from reference TRBV30 and TRBJ2-7): SQTIHQWPATLVQPVGSPLSLECTVEGTSNPNLYWYRQAAGRGLQLLFYSVGIGQISSEVPQNLSASRPQDRQFILSSKKLLLSDSGFYLCAWNSGTRPYEQYFGPGTRLTVT.

This clone appeared a few times. The chain recombines TRBV29-1 with TRBJ2-2; no clear D. This CDR3 comprises 11 residues. Germline V gene sequence: CDR1 SQVTM, CDR2 ANQGSEA. Deletions cut 6 bases from V and 4 bases from J, with 6 bases between. The chain's CDR3 is CSVLTTGELFF. As DNA, the CDR3 is TGCAGCGTCCTCACCACCGGGGAGCTGTTTTTT.

V is TRBV6-5 and J is TRBJ1-5; possibly TRBD1 for D (5 bases). Germline lookup yields CDR1 MNHEY and CDR2 SVGAGI. The V end was cut by 5 bases, the J end by 7 bases, with 12 bases between. CDR3 size: 13 residues. This CDR3 is CASSRSEGQPQHF. CDR3 nucleotides: TGTGCCAGCAGTAGGAGCGAGGGGCAGCCCCAGCATTTT.

This chain connects TRBV9 to TRBJ1-2; 9 nucleotides match TRBD1. J gave up 4 bases and V 3 bases, and 4 bases lay outside the gene matches. Germline V gene lookup returns CDR1 SGDLS and CDR2 YYNGEE. The CDR3 extends over 14 amino acids. CDR3 coding DNA: TGTGCCAGCAGCGGACCGGGACAGGGCTATGGCTACACCTTC. The encoded protein is CASSGPGQGYGYTF. Together with reference TRBV9 and TRBJ1-2, the CDR3 gives the full variable domain: DSGVTQTPKHLITATGQRVTLRCSPRSGDLSVYWYQQSLDQGLQFLIQYYNGEERAKGNILERFSAQQFPDLHSELNLSSLELGDSALYFCASSGPGQGYGYTFGSGTRLTVV.

This chain joins TRBV9 and TRBJ2-1; the D gene is possibly TRBD2 (5 bases). The CDR3 covers 15 residues. Trimming removed 0 bases from V and 4 bases from J, with 11 bases in between. Germline loops: CDR1 SGDLS, CDR2 YYNGEE. The CDR3 protein is CASSVAGSPYNEQFF. In DNA form, the CDR3 reads TGTGCCAGCAGCGTAGCGGGGTCCCCATACAATGAGCAGTTCTTC. The full variable domain, in which reference TRBV9 and TRBJ2-1 provide the parts outside the CDR3, is DSGVTQTPKHLITATGQRVTLRCSPRSGDLSVYWYQQSLDQGLQFLIQYYNGEERAKGNILERFSAQQFPDLHSELNLSSLELGDSALYFCASSVAGSPYNEQFFGPGTRLTVL.

The V call is TRBV30, the J call TRBJ1-2; D gene ambiguous. Trimming pared 4 bases from V and 4 bases from J, leaving 10 bases between. Germline-derived CDR1 and CDR2 are GTSNPN and SVGIG (reference sequence). The CDR3 extends over 12 amino acids. CDR3 protein: CAWILGTYGYTF. The CDR3 nucleotides are TGTGCCTGGATCTTAGGTACCTATGGCTACACCTTC.

This chain joins TRBV9 and TRBJ1-4; no reliable D call. The V end lost 4 bases, the J end lost 1 base, and 14 bases lay between the germline ends. This CDR3 comprises 16 residues. CDR1 is SGDLS and CDR2 is YYNGEE in the germline V gene. The chain's CDR3 is CASSIRAAGTNEKLFF. Written as DNA, the CDR3 is TGTGCCAGCAGCATTCGGGCCGCAGGAACTAATGAAAAACTGTTTTTT.

The chain is built from TRBV20-1 and TRBJ2-3; no definite D call. Germline assignment: CDR1 DFQATT and CDR2 SNEGSKA (reference sequence). The CDR3 contains 11 residues. The V end lost 5 bases, the J end lost 4 bases, and 7 bases lay between the germline ends. For the CDR3, the DNA is TGCAGTGCTTGGGTAGCAGATACGCAGTATTTT. Amino acid sequence: CSAWVADTQYF.

A few counts support this clone. The rearrangement links TRBV7-9 to TRBJ2-3; D is uncertain. V gave up 3 bases and J gave up 5 bases, with 6 bases separating them. This CDR3 contains 12 residues. CDR1 SEHNR and CDR2 FQNEAQ come from the germline V gene (reference sequence). The CDR3 coding sequence is TGTGCCAGCAGCTTGTCAAGAGATACGCAGTATTTT. Translating gives CASSLSRDTQYF.

This clone was picked up a small number of times. The chain has TRBV13 and TRBJ2-6; D gene ambiguous. The V end was cut by 2 bases, the J end by 0 bases, with 5 bases between. This CDR3 spans 15 amino acids. Germline V gives CDR1 PRHDT, CDR2 FYEKMQ (reference sequence). The CDR3 here is CASSLSPSGANVLTF. The CDR3 nucleotides are TGTGCCAGCAGCTTATCGCCCTCTGGGGCCAACGTCCTGACTTTC.

The chain carries TRBV7-9 and TRBJ2-1; the D is unclear. The ends were cut back, 1 base at V and 10 bases at J, with 11 bases in the middle. Germline values: CDR1 SEHNR, CDR2 FQNEAQ (reference sequence). The CDR3 loop spans 13 amino acids. CDR3 sequence reads: CASSLGILGEQFF. CDR3 nucleotide sequence: TGTGCCAGCAGCTTAGGGATTCTGGGGGAGCAGTTCTTC. The full variable domain, completed using reference TRBV7-9 and TRBJ2-1, is DTGVSQNPRHKITKRGQNVTFRCDPISEHNRLYWYRQTLGQGPEFLTYFQNEAQLEKSRLLSDRFSAERPKGSFSTLEIQRTEQGDSAMYLCASSLGILGEQFFGPGTRLTVL.

V usage is TRBV5-1 and J usage is TRBJ1-2; D uncertain. Germline-derived CDR1 and CDR2 are SGHRS and YFSETQ. V was cut by 1 base and J by 6 bases, with 7 bases left in between. This CDR3 is 12 amino acids long. CDR3 residues: CASSLSGDGYTF. In DNA, the CDR3 is TGCGCCAGCAGCTTGTCCGGAGATGGCTACACCTTC.

The chain joins TRBV7-9 to TRBJ1-3; no clear D gene. The ends were cut back, 4 bases at V and 2 bases at J, with 6 bases in the middle. Germline-derived CDR1 and CDR2 are SEHNR and FQNEAQ (reference sequence). The CDR3 spans 13 residues. The CDR3 reads CASSSGPGNTIYF. As DNA, the CDR3 is TGTGCCAGCAGCTCAGGACCTGGAAACACCATATATTTT.

The V and J genes are TRBV29-1 and TRBJ2-1; tentative D call: TRBD1 (6 bases). Germline V lookup: CDR1 SQVTM, CDR2 ANQGSEA. Trimming shortened V by 5 bases and J by 1 base, and 12 bases separated the two germline ends. The CDR3 sequence is 14 residues long. The CDR3, as DNA: TGCAGCGTTTCGGGACACTCTTCCTACAATGAGCAGTTCTTC. It is translated as CSVSGHSSYNEQFF.

This chain links TRBV13 with TRBJ2-2; D is ambiguous. Germline V gene sequence: CDR1 PRHDT, CDR2 FYEKMQ (reference sequence). The CDR3 is 13 amino acids. V was cut by 5 bases and J by 5 bases, with 9 bases left in between. This CDR3 reads CASSPPETGELFF. The CDR3 DNA reads as TGTGCCAGCAGCCCTCCAGAGACCGGGGAGCTGTTTTTT. Supplemented by reference TRBV13 and TRBJ2-2, the full variable domain reads AAGVIQSPRHLIKEKRETATLKCYPIPRHDTVYWYQQGPGQDPQFLISFYEKMQSDKGSIPDRFSAQQFSDYHSELNMSSLELGDSALYFCASSPPETGELFFGEGSRLTVL.

The chain recombines TRBV10-3 with TRBJ2-3; weak D call: TRBD2 (5 bases). There are 13 residues in the CDR3. Germline CDR1 ENHRY, CDR2 SYGVKD. Trimming shortened V by 10 bases and J by 2 bases, and 13 bases separated the two germline ends. The CDR3 sequence is CANGKGFTDTQYF. CDR3 DNA: TGTGCCAACGGGAAAGGATTCACAGATACGCAGTATTTT.

This chain links TRBV25-1 with TRBJ1-2; 7 bases are shared with TRBD1. The CDR3 runs to 13 residues. In germline, CDR1 is MGHDK, CDR2 SYGVNS. The V and J ends lost 3 bases and 3 bases, in that order; junction bases with no gene match: 1. In DNA form, the CDR3 reads TGTGCCAGCAGTGAGGGACAGTACTATGGCTACACCTTC. Translation gives CASSEGQYYGYTF.

This chain joins TRBV9 and TRBJ1-6; perhaps TRBD1 as D (5 bases). The V end was cut by 3 bases, the J end by 10 bases, with 17 bases between. Germline V CDR1 and CDR2: SGDLS, YYNGEE. The CDR3 is made up of 15 amino acids. The CDR3: CASSEGGAAGSPLHF. The CDR3 DNA reads TGTGCCAGCAGCGAGGGAGGGGCCGCGGGGTCACCCCTCCACTTT.